This entry features one T cell receptor beta chain sequence. In this sample, this clonotype turned up many times. Its antigen has not been determined. Base qualities were left out, and no much larger clone turns up one base away. Reading from cysteine to phenylalanine, the CDR3 counts 12 amino acids. The retained sequence is limited to the CDR3, 36 bases, with the frame set at the first base. V is cut by 2 bases and J by 2 bases, and the space between the germline ends is 1 base. As encoded in the germline V gene, CDR1 is MNHEY while CDR2 is SVGEGT. This record belongs to a study of neurological immune-mediated disorders (dated by TCRdb to the late 2010s). Describing the broader study: Among the approximately 35 multiple sclerosis patients, relapsing-remitting MS was present in some 31 and secondary progressive MS was present in 3. The cohort comprised 68 subjects: 14 HAM/TSP patients, 34 multiple sclerosis patients and around 20 healthy controls. Peripheral blood TCR-beta repertoires from HTLV-I-associated myelopathy (HAM/TSP) patients, multiple sclerosis patients and healthy controls were compared by UMI-based sequencing. The 85 to 110 TCR-beta libraries included longitudinal samples, technical triplicates and paired sorted CD4+ and CD8+ T-cell subsets alongside PBMC samples.

Overall study outcomes, separate from this receptor: The highest TCR clonal expansion was observed in HAM/TSP patients, whereas the lowest was observed in MS patients, even when compared with healthy controls. No clinical or MRI features were associated with the MS cluster, and the authors said that larger cohorts are needed. Across subjects, expanded clones never shared an identical CDR3 amino acid sequence, which suggests that the TCR-beta repertoires in every group were private. Phylogenetic analysis grouped repertoires from 18 of 34 MS patients into a cluster of related CDR3 sequences, suggesting a possible repertoire-level signature.

Unsorted PBMC libraries were generated from 2 million PBMCs stored in RNAlater at -80 °C until RNA extraction. The multiple sclerosis patients were enrolled in a US clinical protocol that evaluated disease progression with magnetic resonance imaging. Peripheral blood underwent Ficoll-Hypaque density gradient centrifugation to isolate PBMCs, which were then cryopreserved in liquid nitrogen. cDNA was synthesized by template-switch 5'RACE using a primer with a 10-nucleotide random unique molecular identifier that tagged each TCR transcript. Every sequencing run covered 15-18 subjects and yielded more than 200 million TCR-beta sequences. The RNeasy kit was used to extract total RNA. The KAPA Real-time Library Amplification kit was used to amplify TCR-beta VDJ regions with primers for the TCR constant region and the 5'RACE anchor. A first PCR added sample indexes and Illumina adaptors, and a second PCR then raised library yield. After purification with Ampure beads, the TCR product of roughly 650 bp was size-selected on a 2% E-gel SizeSelection system. Before pooling, libraries had their quality checked on a Bioanalyzer, their concentration measured with Qubit, and their quantity determined with the Kapa Library Quantification kit. Paired-end 2 x 150 bp sequencing of the libraries was performed on an Illumina HiSeq 2500. To increase sequence diversity, about 24-32% phiX was spiked into each library pool. Under the source paper's analysis protocol: Quality-filtered reads were processed with the UMI-based MiGEC pipeline, and over 85% of raw TCR sequences were removed by the MiGEC pipeline during error correction. IMGT germline references were used for aligning VDJ genes, and each clonotype was defined as a unique CDR3 amino acid sequence together with its V-J genes. Clonal expansion, Shannon diversity and CDR3 relatedness were evaluated with VDJtools (CalcPairwiseDistances, ClusterSamples), while phylogenetic trees were built in CLCbio workbench. Using coefficient-of-variation modelling across technical triplicates, the study counted a clone as expanded if it had at least 8 unique UMIs. TCRdb handled the public reads itself, with Q25 trimming in fastp and clone calling in MiXCR, and kept productive beta chains. Entries are consolidated by CDR3 protein sequence, retaining the most common genes and DNA. These V and J calls derive from TCRdb rather than the authors' analysis. Across this sample there are under 80,000 distinct CDR3 sequences, with under 5% seen only once. The ten largest make up around 3.5% of the sample.

The sequence was obtained from a woman between 50 and 59 years old with multiple sclerosis. This chain is built from TRBV6-2 or TRBV6-3 and TRBJ2-1; no D segment can be confidently identified. Sequenced material: PBMCs. The base sequence is TGTGCCAGCAGTTACCCCTACAATGAGCAGTTCTTC. This yields the protein CASSYPYNEQFF.